The source of this T cell receptor (beta chain) is a study of blood T cell repertoires in COVID-19. Across the study: The origin of the acute and convalescent COVID-19 samples was the United States, Italy and Spain.

Trimming took off 5 bases at V and 4 bases at J, with 12 bases between the two ends. In germline, CDR1 is MNHEY, CDR2 SMNVEV (reference sequence). The CDR3 has 14 amino acids. This clone has just one count. Original data processing: Amplification from reference gene primers served as the basis for estimated nucleated cell counts. Measured with immunoSEQ multiplex PCR; TCRdb has only the in-frame clones, and not every one. That table supplies the V and J calls and clone size; D and trimming were determined from the DNA. The sample includes under 140,000 clones, about 90% seen only once; the top ten take roughly 5%.

Sample: peripheral blood. The TCR was taken from a human donor in a cohort sampled during active COVID-19. The J gene is TRBJ2-4, the V gene TRBV27; D gene uncertain. CDR3 sequence reads: CASSPSGVKNIQYF. The CDR3 DNA follows: TGTGCCAGCAGTCCCTCAGGTGTGAAAAACATTCAGTACTTC.